This T cell receptor (delta chain) was retrieved from a study of Vδ1+ human thymocytes. Points from the study as a whole: TRD repertoires were essentially private, unlike widely shared TRG clonotypes. The authors advised highly purified populations and single-cell validation. Thymic delta-chain repertoires held roughly 18% Vdelta2 sequences and few Vdelta3, despite high sort purity. In the thymus, TRG and TRD repertoires looked highly polyclonal with Gaussian CDR3 lengths.

J gave up 5 bases and V 0 bases, and 31 bases lay outside the gene matches. The CDR3 is 24 amino acids. Germline lookup yields CDR1 TSWWSYY and CDR2 QGS. This clone was found a few times. Its matching antigen is unknown. After alphabeta T cell depletion, CD3+ Vdelta1+ Vdelta2- thymocytes were sorted. Extracted RNA was reverse transcribed into cDNA. The CDR3 regions were amplified by multiplex PCR from V-gene primers to a constant-region primer. TCRdb re-analyzed the multiplex PCR reads via CATT. This repertoire shows tens of thousands of delta-chain clones, roughly 16% found once; its top ten account for about 0.35%.

The receptor's source is a girl under two years old who had congenital heart surgery. J is TRDJ1 and V is TRDV1, with 9 bases that match TRDD3. The sequenced material came from Vdelta1+ gamma-delta thymocytes from the thymus. Subset described: FACS-sorted CD3+ TCRalphabeta- TCRVdelta1+ TCRVdelta2- thymocytes. The CDR3 DNA is TGTGCTCTTGGGGAACTAGTTGATCTCCCCCCCTTTACTGGGGATACGAGGGTAAAAGATAAACTCATCTTT. Amino acids: CALGELVDLPPFTGDTRVKDKLIF.